This TCR beta chain was captured in a study of spatial heterogeneity in lung cancer. The wider study: Sequence detection consistently recorded a greater number of beta-chain than alpha-chain sequences. The library had UMIs, and each TCR and UMI pair averaged more than ten raw reads.

Sample time point: sample taken at primary tumor resection. TCRs were sequenced from unsorted whole RNA of tumor, nontumor lung or PBMC. The germline V gene has CDR1 MNHEY and CDR2 SVGAGI. The CDR3 totals 13 residues. J gave up 6 bases and V 5 bases, and 6 bases lay outside the gene matches. The sample holds many counts of this clonotype. Its antigen is not known. TCRdb reanalysed the 5' RACE reads using MiXCR and keeps one entry per CDR3 protein. The sample lists about 38,000 distinct CDR3 sequences, 6.5% to 9% seen once, with roughly 28% in the top ten. Study outcomes and limitations: Tumor TCRs that were ubiquitous and expanded showed up in blood more at resection than follow-up.

The starting material was PBMCs, obtained at surgery. The genes are TRBV6-5 and TRBJ2-7; the match to TRBD1 covers 8 bases. This TCR derives from a male donor with early-stage non-small cell lung cancer. The CDR3 DNA reads TGTGCCAGCAGTGCTTGGACAGGGACCGAGCAGTACTTC. Its protein is CASSAWTGTEQYF.